This entry lists 29 T cell receptor beta chains sequenced from one sample in a study of blood T cell repertoires in COVID-19 (dated by TCRdb to the early 2020s). The library was generated by the immunoSEQ multiplex PCR assay. Not all clones reach the TCRdb copy of this immuneACCESS table, which keeps in-frame sequences only. Checked studies attribute under half of the gap to unresolved V genes and leave the rest unexplained. This sample holds about 160,000 clones; just over 90% were observed only once. The ten most abundant clones make up 2% of the sample. Sequenced: peripheral blood. Source of these receptors: a woman aged 55-70 years with COVID-19, enrolled during active disease.

The gene calls are TRBV15 and TRBJ1-4, with no clear D. The germline gives CDR1 LNHNV, CDR2 YYDKDF (reference sequence). This CDR3 is 15 amino acids long. V shed 0 bases and J shed 4 bases, with 9 bases lying between them. The CDR3 DNA is TGTGCCACCAGCAGAGATGTCGGGTTTAATGAAAAACTGTTTTTT. Translating it yields CATSRDVGFNEKLFF.

The J gene is TRBJ2-7, the V gene TRBV29-1; D ambiguous. This CDR3 region has 12 residues. The germline gives CDR1 SQVTM, CDR2 ANQGSEA. Trimming took 6 bases from V and 2 from J, leaving 11 bases between them. The CDR3 loop is CSVTEPPYEQYF. The CDR3 coding sequence is TGCAGCGTGACGGAGCCTCCCTACGAGCAGTACTTC.

The CDR3 bases are TGTGCCAGCAGTTACTCGGAGCGTAATTCACCCCTCCACTTT. Its protein is CASSYSERNSPLHF. V is TRBV6-6 and J is TRBJ1-6; D ambiguous. Germline CDR1 reads MNHNY; CDR2 reads SVGAGI (reference sequence). The CDR3 runs 14 residues. V shed 0 bases and J shed 6 bases, with 6 bases lying between them.

This chain uses TRBV3-1 (or the pseudogene TRBV3-2) with TRBJ1-3, with 10 nucleotides matching TRBD1. J gave up 1 base and V 3 bases, and 3 bases lay outside the gene matches. This CDR3 is 16 amino acids long. The germline gives CDR1 LGHDT, CDR2 YNNKEL (reference sequence). Here the CDR3 DNA reads TGTGCCAGCAGCCACCGGGACAGGGGATCTGGAAACACCATATATTTT. Translation: CASSHRDRGSGNTIYF.

The chain employs TRBV6-5 and TRBJ2-2; D may be TRBD1 (6 bases). V shed 6 bases and J shed 2 bases, with 13 bases lying between them. The germline V gene encodes CDR1 MNHEY and CDR2 SVGAGI. The CDR3 runs to 15 residues. CDR3 DNA: TGTGCCAGCAGCCCCCGGGACATCAACACCGGGGAGCTGTTTTTT. Translating gives CASSPRDINTGELFF.

The chain combines TRBV19 with TRBJ1-4, with 8 bases aligning to TRBD1. Looked up from germline, CDR1 is LNHDA and CDR2 is SQIVND (reference sequence). Trimming cost V 4 bases and J 4 bases; bases outside gene matches: 8. The CDR3 consists of 16 residues. The CDR3, as DNA: TGTGCCAGTAGTAGAGGACAGGGAAGAGGTAATGAAAAACTGTTTTTT. Encoded protein: CASSRGQGRGNEKLFF.

The table lists this clone with a count of one. This chain joins TRBV7-2 and TRBJ2-1; 10 nucleotides align to TRBD2. Per the germline V gene, CDR1 is SGHTA and CDR2 is FQGNSA. Losses at the gene ends were 6 bases for V and 3 bases for J; bases not matched to a gene: 17. There are 19 residues in the CDR3. CDR3 amino acids: CASSYLAGALLGDYNEQFF. In nucleotides, the CDR3 is TGTGCCAGCAGTTACCTAGCGGGGGCACTACTCGGGGACTACAATGAGCAGTTCTTC.

A single count supports this clone. The rearrangement joins TRBV7-9 to TRBJ2-7; 10 nucleotides align to TRBD1. Germline CDR1 reads SEHNR; CDR2 reads FQNEAQ (reference sequence). The CDR3 covers 14 residues. The V segment lost 5 bases and the J segment 2 bases; nucleotides outside the gene matches: 3. In DNA form, the CDR3 reads TGTGCCAGCAGCGCGGGGACAGGGGCCTACGAGCAGTACTTC. As protein: CASSAGTGAYEQYF.

The chain employs TRBV9 and TRBJ2-3, with 7 nucleotides matching TRBD2. Germline V gene data show CDR1 as SGDLS and CDR2 as YYNGEE. Trimming removed 0 bases from V and 4 bases from J; junction bases left unmatched: 2. This CDR3 contains 14 residues. DNA of the CDR3: TGTGCCAGCAGCGTAGGGGGGGGACCAGATACGCAGTATTTT. This encodes CASSVGGGPDTQYF. The complete variable domain, with remaining parts taken from reference TRBV9 and TRBJ2-3, reads DSGVTQTPKHLITATGQRVTLRCSPRSGDLSVYWYQQSLDQGLQFLIQYYNGEERAKGNILERFSAQQFPDLHSELNLSSLELGDSALYFCASSVGGGPDTQYFGPGTRLTVL.

This rearrangement joins TRBV9 to TRBJ1-2; 7 bases fit TRBD1. This CDR3 comprises 16 residues. V trimming: 0 bases; J trimming: 2 bases; junction bases outside the gene matches: 7. Germline values: CDR1 SGDLS, CDR2 YYNGEE. Here the CDR3 DNA reads TGTGCCAGCAGCGTAGGGGGGGACAGTCTGAACTATGGCTACACCTTC. As protein: CASSVGGDSLNYGYTF.

This chain uses TRBV19 with TRBJ1-2; perhaps TRBD1 as D (6 bases). Deletions cut 6 bases from V and 4 bases from J, with 18 bases between. The length of the CDR3 is 15 residues. Germline V gene lookup returns CDR1 LNHDA and CDR2 SQIVND (reference sequence). CDR3 coding DNA: TGTGCCAGTAGGCAGGGGACCGCCTCCGGCTATGGCTACACCTTC. This codes for CASRQGTASGYGYTF.

The V and J genes are TRBV29-1 and TRBJ1-2; no firm D call. Germline V CDR1 and CDR2: SQVTM, ANQGSEA. The CDR3 sequence is 13 residues long. Trimming took 4 bases from V and 7 from J, leaving 16 bases between them. As DNA, the CDR3 is TGCAGCGTTGTAAGGACCAGGACTTCTGGCTACACCTTC. Its protein is CSVVRTRTSGYTF.

This chain links TRBV5-5 with TRBJ2-3, with TRBD2 matching 7 bases. This CDR3 contains 16 residues. The V gene's germline CDR1 is SGHKS and CDR2 YYEKEE (reference sequence). With 0 bases clipped from V and 1 base from J, the junction kept 5 bases outside the gene matches. This CDR3 is CASSLGGSGGTDTQYF. CDR3 nucleotide sequence: TGTGCCAGCAGCTTGGGGGGCAGCGGGGGCACAGATACGCAGTATTTT.

The rearrangement joins TRBV11-2 to TRBJ2-1, with D perhaps TRBD1 (6 bases). The ends were cut back, 3 bases at V and 8 bases at J, with 20 bases in the middle. CDR1 is SGHAT, CDR2 FQNNGV, per germline. The CDR3 has 16 amino acids. The CDR3 region is CASSLALGAGFDEQFF. CDR3 sequence (DNA): TGTGCCAGCAGCTTGGCTCTGGGGGCTGGGTTTGATGAGCAGTTCTTC.

The chain uses TRBV4-2 and TRBJ2-3; maybe TRBD2 (5 bases). The CDR3 length is 20 residues. Germline V CDR1 and CDR2: LGHNA, YNFKEQ. Trimming took off 0 bases at V and 3 bases at J, with 25 bases between the two ends. CDR3 in DNA: TGTGCCAGCAGCCAAGATCGGAAGCGGCCAGACACAGATCGTACAGATACGCAGTATTTT. It specifies CASSQDRKRPDTDRTDTQYF.

The chain carries TRBV4-2 and TRBJ1-2; perhaps TRBD1 as D (5 bases). Trimming removed 6 bases from V and 1 base from J, with 12 bases in between. The CDR3 contains 14 residues. The germline gives CDR1 LGHNA, CDR2 YNFKEQ. The CDR3 sequence is CASRWQGNNYGYTF. As DNA, the CDR3 is TGTGCCAGCAGGTGGCAGGGAAATAACTATGGCTACACCTTC.

The chain couples TRBV15 to TRBJ1-6, with 8 nucleotides matching TRBD1. The CDR3 is 12 amino acids. Germline V lookup: CDR1 LNHNV, CDR2 YYDKDF (reference sequence). The V segment lost 5 bases and the J segment 14 bases; nucleotides outside the gene matches: 5. CDR3: CATSDRGITLHF. CDR3 nucleotides: TGTGCCACCAGCGACAGGGGTATCACCCTCCACTTT.

This clone is a singleton in its sample. The V and J genes are TRBV24-1 and TRBJ2-7; D not resolved. The CDR3 covers 16 residues. Germline lookup yields CDR1 KGHDR and CDR2 SFDVKD. With 0 bases removed from V and 2 bases from J, the gap between germline ends came to 13 bases. CDR3: CATSDLSYRSTYEQYF. CDR3 sequence (DNA): TGTGCCACCAGTGATTTGTCGTACAGAAGCACCTACGAGCAGTACTTC.

The chain links TRBV21-1 to TRBJ1-5; TRBD1 is taken as the D call from the table, unchecked against the DNA. TRBV21-1 is described as a pseudogene. CDR3 length equals 17 residues. The CDR3 reads CASTPPWDREINQPQHF. In nucleotides, the CDR3 is TGTGCCAGCACCCCTCCGTGGGACAGAGAGATTAATCAGCCCCAGCATTTT.

The rearrangement joins TRBV7-9 to TRBJ1-2, with D uncertain. This CDR3 has 13 amino acids. The V end lost 0 bases, the J end lost 5 bases, and 7 bases lay between the germline ends. Germline assignment: CDR1 SEHNR and CDR2 FQNEAQ (reference sequence). The CDR3 nucleotides read TGTGCCAGCAGCTTAGCGGAGAGGTATGGCTACACCTTC. Its translation: CASSLAERYGYTF.

The gene calls are TRBV6-5 and TRBJ1-5; no clear D. This CDR3 is built from 12 residues. V lost 7 bases to trimming and J lost 3 bases, with 7 bases between them. CDR1 and CDR2 from the germline V gene are MNHEY and SVGAGI. This chain's CDR3 is CASKRFNQPQHF. The CDR3 DNA sequence: TGTGCCAGCAAGCGATTCAATCAGCCCCAGCATTTT.

The rearrangement joins TRBV7-9 to TRBJ1-2; D call uncertain. The CDR3 contains 13 residues. The germline CDR1 and CDR2 sequences are SEHNR and FQNEAQ (reference sequence). V shed 5 bases and J shed 4 bases, with 11 bases lying between them. The CDR3 DNA sequence: TGTGCCAGCAGCCTAATCGGAGGCTATGGCTACACCTTC. It codes for CASSLIGGYGYTF.

V gene TRBV19 combines with J gene TRBJ2-2; 7 positions match TRBD1. V gave up 3 bases and J gave up 4 bases; unmatched junction bases: 5. The V gene's germline CDR1 is LNHDA and CDR2 SQIVND (reference sequence). The CDR3 has 15 residues. The CDR3 loop is CASSIYQGVTGELFF. The CDR3 DNA reads TGTGCCAGTAGTATCTACCAGGGGGTCACCGGGGAGCTGTTTTTT.

The rearrangement uses TRBV11-2 and TRBJ2-7; 8 bases align to TRBD1. The CDR3 spans 14 residues. The V gene's germline CDR1 is SGHAT and CDR2 FQNNGV. Unmatched junction bases numbered 6, after V lost 4 bases and J lost 4 bases. This chain's CDR3 is CASSSGQGPYEQYF. DNA for the CDR3: TGTGCCAGCAGCTCAGGACAGGGACCTTACGAGCAGTACTTC.

The V and J genes are TRBV4-1 and TRBJ2-1; a possible D gene is TRBD2 (7 bases). Germline loops: CDR1 MGHRA, CDR2 YSYEKL. This CDR3 contains 16 residues. The V gene lost 4 bases and the J gene lost 2 bases, with 15 bases spanning the gap. CDR3 bases: TGCGCCAGCAGCCCCCCTGGGGGGGGCGCCTACAATGAGCAGTTCTTC. This translates into CASSPPGGGAYNEQFF.

The rearrangement uses TRBV7-9 and TRBJ1-6, with D possibly matching TRBD1 (5 bases). The CDR3 is made up of 15 amino acids. V dropped 2 bases and J dropped 8 bases, with 13 bases sitting between them. The germline CDR1 and CDR2 sequences are SEHNR and FQNEAQ (reference sequence). The CDR3 loop reads CASSLNAGNHSPLHF. The CDR3, as DNA: TGTGCCAGCAGCTTAAATGCAGGGAACCATTCACCCCTCCACTTT.

The V gene is TRBV5-1, the J gene TRBJ2-1, with TRBD2 matching over 11 bases. Germline CDR1 SGHRS, CDR2 YFSETQ. The CDR3 length is 14 residues. The V segment lost 7 bases and the J segment 6 bases; nucleotides outside the gene matches: 6. CDR3 in amino acids: CASSNSGGVNEQFF. As DNA, the CDR3 is TGCGCCAGCTCCAATAGCGGGGGGGTCAATGAGCAGTTCTTC.

The genes are TRBV7-2 and TRBJ1-1, with 7 bases aligning to TRBD1. V lost 1 base, J lost 11 bases, and 10 bases stayed unmatched. The CDR3 spans 14 residues. CDR1 and CDR2 from the germline V gene are SGHTA and FQGNSA. The CDR3 DNA sequence: TGTGCCAGCAGCTTAGGGGGGACAGACTTCGTGGCTTTCTTT. Amino acid sequence: CASSLGGTDFVAFF.

This CDR3 reads CASSSIPGVHWNTEAFF. The CDR3 DNA reads TGTGCCAGCAGCTCTATCCCAGGGGTCCACTGGAACACTGAAGCTTTCTTT. V is TRBV11-2 and J is TRBJ1-1; D possibly corresponds to TRBD1 (6 bases). CDR3 length: 17 residues. Trimming removed 4 bases at V and 1 base at J, with 19 bases between. CDR1 and CDR2 (germline): SGHAT, FQNNGV.